One and the same sample provided the 19 T cell receptor beta chains below, sequenced in a study of T cells after yellow fever vaccination. Using its own MiXCR run on the 5' RACE reads, TCRdb lists one record per CDR3 protein. Seen here are approximately 600,000 distinct CDR3 sequences, around an eighth observed once, and the top ten hold 15%. The sample in question was PBMCs, obtained on the day of the yellow fever booster vaccination. These receptor sequences come from a man aged 25 to 40 who received the YFV17D yellow fever vaccine.

This clonotype was recorded a few times. The chain recombines TRBV7-9 with TRBJ2-7; 9 bases align to TRBD1. Germline V gene data show CDR1 as SEHNR and CDR2 as FQNEAQ (reference sequence). Trimming removed 2 bases from V and 6 bases from J; junction bases left unmatched: 5. This CDR3 comprises 14 residues. In DNA, the CDR3 is TGTGCCAGCAGCTTAAGGGACAGGGACTCCGAGCAGTACTTC. Residues: CASSLRDRDSEQYF. Full variable domain (remainder filled in from reference TRBV7-9 and TRBJ2-7): DTGVSQNPRHKITKRGQNVTFRCDPISEHNRLYWYRQTLGQGPEFLTYFQNEAQLEKSRLLSDRFSAERPKGSFSTLEIQRTEQGDSAMYLCASSLRDRDSEQYFGPGTRLTVT.

This clonotype was seen only a few times. The chain is built from TRBV6-1 and TRBJ2-3; 7 bases align to TRBD2. The germline CDR1 and CDR2 sequences are MNHNS and SASEGT. The CDR3 is 13 residues long. Trimming cost V 7 bases and J 8 bases; bases outside gene matches: 9. The CDR3 region is CASTPRGEGTQYF. For the CDR3, the DNA is TGTGCCAGCACACCCCGGGGGGAGGGTACGCAGTATTTT.

This clonotype was picked up a small number of times. The V and J genes are TRBV20-1 and TRBJ2-5, with D unclear. The CDR3 sequence is 14 residues long. V was cut by 0 bases and J by 4 bases, with 12 bases left in between. Germline V gives CDR1 DFQATT, CDR2 SNEGSKA (reference sequence). The CDR3 sequence is CSARDGPGRETQYF. For the CDR3, the DNA is TGCAGTGCTAGAGATGGGCCAGGAAGAGAGACCCAGTACTTC.

This clonotype came up a few times. The chain joins TRBV12-3 or TRBV12-4 to TRBJ1-4, with D possibly TRBD1 on 5 matching bases. V was clipped by 5 bases and J by 3 bases, with 13 bases between them. CDR3 length: 15 residues. CDR3 sequence reads: CASSAQGFANEKLFF. CDR3 nucleotides: TGTGCCAGCAGTGCGCAGGGTTTCGCTAATGAAAAACTGTTTTTT.

The rearrangement uses TRBV4-3 and TRBJ2-3; unclear D gene. The CDR3 spans 18 residues. V was clipped by 0 bases and J by 3 bases, with 19 bases between them. The germline CDR1 and CDR2 sequences are LGHNA and YSLEER. The CDR3 is CASSQEVDSFSKTDTQYF. The DNA for the CDR3 is TGCGCCAGCAGCCAAGAGGTCGATAGCTTTTCAAAAACAGATACGCAGTATTTT.

The V call is TRBV21-1, the J call TRBJ1-1; the table's D call TRBD1 went unverified against the DNA. TRBV21-1 is a listed pseudogene. This CDR3 region has 12 residues. In DNA form, the CDR3 reads TGTGCCCCTCCTGAGTCAGGGACTGAAGCTTTCTTT. Translating gives CAPPESGTEAFF.

This clonotype has more than one count but fewer than ten. The rearrangement joins TRBV7-9 to TRBJ1-1; TRBD1 matches 10 bases. Trimming cost V 4 bases and J 10 bases; bases outside gene matches: 9. CDR1 is SEHNR and CDR2 is FQNEAQ in the germline V gene (reference sequence). The CDR3 length is 14 residues. The CDR3 DNA follows: TGTGCCAGCAGCTACGCGACAGGGGGCATCGGAGCTTTCTTT. Its protein is CASSYATGGIGAFF.

This chain connects TRBV2 to TRBJ2-3; D call uncertain. Germline values: CDR1 SNHLY, CDR2 FYNNEI. Trimming stripped 2 bases from V and 8 bases from J, with 14 bases between. There are 14 residues in the CDR3. The CDR3 loop is CASSEYVLPVTQYF. The CDR3 DNA sequence: TGTGCCAGCAGTGAATATGTACTCCCCGTTACGCAGTATTTT.

The sample holds a few counts of this clonotype. The J gene is TRBJ1-1, the V gene TRBV20-1, with D unresolved. The CDR3 totals 14 residues. Germline lookup yields CDR1 DFQATT and CDR2 SNEGSKA (reference sequence). V was trimmed by 0 bases and J by 6 bases, leaving 14 bases between them. CDR3 nucleotides: TGCAGTGCTAGAGATATGACATTAGCTGCTGAAGCTTTCTTT. Amino acids: CSARDMTLAAEAFF.

V is TRBV28 and J is TRBJ2-1, with 13 nucleotides matching TRBD2. Germline loops: CDR1 MDHEN, CDR2 SYDVKM. The ends lost 5 bases at V and 6 bases at J; junction bases unmatched: 7. CDR3 length equals 16 residues. The CDR3 DNA reads TGTGCCAGCAGTGCGCCGGGACTAGCGGGATTCAATGAGCAGTTCTTC. It encodes CASSAPGLAGFNEQFF.

There are a few counts of this clonotype. The chain is built from TRBV7-2 and TRBJ2-3; TRBD2 aligns across 8 bases. CDR1 is SGHTA, CDR2 FQGNSA, per germline. The CDR3 has 15 amino acids. V lost 0 bases and J lost 5; bases outside the gene matches: 4. CDR3 coding DNA: TGTGCCAGCAGCTTAGCTAGCGGGGTCCGAGATACGCAGTATTTT. It yields the protein CASSLASGVRDTQYF. The full variable domain, completed using reference TRBV7-2 and TRBJ2-3, is GAGVSQSPSNKVTEKGKDVELRCDPISGHTALYWYRQSLGQGLEFLIYFQGNSAPDKSGLPSDRFSAERTGGSVSTLTIQRTQQEDSAVYLCASSLASGVRDTQYFGPGTRLTVL.

This clonotype was seen ten or more times. The V gene is TRBV5-1, the J gene TRBJ2-1, with 7 nucleotides matching TRBD1. Trimming cost V 4 bases and J 4 bases; bases outside gene matches: 5. CDR1 and CDR2 from the germline V gene are SGHRS and YFSETQ. This CDR3 has 14 residues. CDR3 bases: TGCGCCAGCAGCAATGGGGACAGTTACAATGAGCAGTTCTTC. Translating it yields CASSNGDSYNEQFF.

This clonotype turned up a few times. The chain's CDR3 is CASSTSWDRITYEQYF. The CDR3 bases are TGTGCCAGCAGCACATCGTGGGACAGGATAACCTACGAGCAGTACTTC. V gene TRBV7-2 combines with J gene TRBJ2-7, with 8 bases that match TRBD1. The CDR3 is 16 residues long. V shed 5 bases and J 2 bases; nucleotides not matched to a gene: 11. Germline CDR1 reads SGHTA; CDR2 reads FQGNSA. The full variable domain, with the rest looked up from reference TRBV7-2 and TRBJ2-7, is GAGVSQSPSNKVTEKGKDVELRCDPISGHTALYWYRQSLGQGLEFLIYFQGNSAPDKSGLPSDRFSAERTGGSVSTLTIQRTQQEDSAVYLCASSTSWDRITYEQYFGPGTRLTVT.

The chain recombines TRBV12-3 or TRBV12-4 with TRBJ2-1, with D perhaps being TRBD1 or TRBD2 (6 bases each). CDR3 length equals 15 residues. V lost 6 bases and J 7 bases, leaving 19 bases between the germline ends. This chain's CDR3 is CASRGRQAAGNEQFF. The CDR3, as DNA: TGTGCCAGCAGGGGAAGACAGGCTGCGGGGAATGAGCAGTTCTTC.

V is TRBV4-2 and J is TRBJ1-5; 11 positions agree with TRBD1. Germline V gene lookup returns CDR1 LGHNA and CDR2 YNFKEQ. CDR3 length: 18 residues. J was trimmed by 7 bases and V by 4 bases; bases with no gene match: 15. As DNA, the CDR3 is TGTGCCAGCAGCCCTAACTCCCGGACAGGGGGCGCCGGACAGCCCCAGCATTTT. Residues: CASSPNSRTGGAGQPQHF.

This chain joins TRBV29-1 and TRBJ1-1; TRBD1 is a possible D gene (6 bases). Deletions cut 3 bases from V and 6 bases from J, with 8 bases between. The CDR3 has 11 residues. The germline V gene has CDR1 SQVTM and CDR2 ANQGSEA. CDR3 sequence: CSVDRGSEAFF. The DNA for the CDR3 is TGCAGCGTTGACAGGGGTTCTGAAGCTTTCTTT.

The J gene is TRBJ2-1, the V gene TRBV29-1, with 8 bases aligning to TRBD1. Germline CDR1 SQVTM, CDR2 ANQGSEA. J gave up 7 bases and V 6 bases, and 14 bases lay outside the gene matches. This CDR3 region has 15 residues. The CDR3 here is CSVPLGDRTGNEQFF. CDR3 DNA sequence: TGCAGCGTCCCCCTGGGGGACAGGACGGGTAATGAGCAGTTCTTC.

This chain joins TRBV11-2 and TRBJ2-4, with 12 bases aligning to TRBD2. This CDR3 contains 19 residues. J lost 0 bases, V lost 3 bases, and 9 bases had no gene match. Germline-derived CDR1 and CDR2 are SGHAT and FQNNGV. The CDR3 DNA follows: TGTGCCAGCAGCTTCCTAGCGGGAGGGGGGTTTCAAGCCAAAAACATTCAGTACTTC. It is translated as CASSFLAGGGFQAKNIQYF.

The rearrangement links TRBV6-1 to TRBJ2-5; D unresolved. Per the germline V gene, CDR1 is MNHNS and CDR2 is SASEGT. V lost 5 bases to trimming and J lost 5 bases, with 12 bases between them. CDR3 length equals 13 residues. This chain's CDR3 is CASSLWAGETQYF. CDR3 nucleotide sequence: TGTGCCAGCAGTCTCTGGGCCGGGGAGACCCAGTACTTC.